This section outlines one TCR beta chain sequence together with its context. Antigen unknown. These data come from a study of cytomegalovirus exposure and HLA in healthy donors. Data came from immunoSEQ multiplex PCR; TCRdb stores just in-frame clones and leaves some out. The sample lists roughly 220,000 clones; around nine tenths were seen once. Overall study results and limits: Some public TCRs appeared in many individuals, while most sequences were rare. According to a subsequent analysis, TCR clusters from the first cohort were inclined to appear together in the 120 or so validation repertoires.

The V and J ends lost 2 bases and 7 bases, in that order; junction bases with no gene match: 1. This CDR3 has 13 amino acids. CDR1 and CDR2 from the germline V gene are SEHNR and FQNEAQ (reference sequence). This clonotype originated in a woman aged 18-35 years in good health and CMV-seronegative. The rearrangement joins TRBV7-9 to TRBJ2-7; 11 bases fit TRBD2. Specimen: PBMCs. CDR3 DNA: TGTGCCAGCAGCTTAAGGACTAGCGGGGAGCAGTACTTC. It specifies CASSLRTSGEQYF.